Listed below are T cell receptor beta chains from one sample, sequenced in a study of OX40 agonist ivuxolimab in advanced cancers. TCRdb's table, derived via immunoSEQ multiplex PCR, lists solely in-frame clones and lacks some. The sample yields about 50,000 clones, about nine tenths seen once. Sequenced here: CD4+ or CD8+ T cells sorted from blood, sampled in a trial of the OX40 agonist ivuxolimab. The receptors come from an adult with an advanced solid tumor such as melanoma, head and neck, liver or kidney cancer. The CDR3 runs from the conserved cysteine through the conserved F or W. Each record gives: D gene, J gene, V gene, clone size, CDR3 length, CDR3 protein, CDR3 DNA. The D gene is left open where the match is weak. Not every row has a clone size; where given, it reads once, few, many or a size class.

.	TRBJ1-1	TRBV19	few	17	CASSKAGTRSVYTEAFF	TGTGCCAGTAGTAAGGCCGGGACGAGATCTGTCTACACTGAAGCTTTCTTT
TRBD2	TRBJ2-7	TRBV4-1	.	18	CASSQGYQRGGLAYEQYF	TGCGCCAGCAGCCAAGGATACCAGCGGGGGGGCCTTGCCTACGAGCAGTACTTC
TRBD1	TRBJ2-5	TRBV10-2	.	14	CASSTEGAGETQYF	TGCGCCAGCAGTACCGAGGGGGCTGGAGAGACCCAGTACTTC
.	TRBJ2-1	TRBV5-8	.	14	CAPPAPSSYNEQFF	TGTGCCCCCCCCGCGCCCAGCTCCTACAATGAGCAGTTCTTC
.	TRBJ2-1	TRBV7-9	.	14	CASSLVVSGNEQFF	TGTGCCAGCAGCTTAGTGGTATCGGGGAATGAGCAGTTCTTC
TRBD1	TRBJ2-1	TRBV7-3	.	14	CASSLGAGGNEQFF	TGTGCCAGCAGCTTAGGAGCAGGGGGCAATGAGCAGTTCTTC
TRBD2	TRBJ2-1	TRBV4-1	.	18	CASSQPYSGGASYNEQFF	TGCGCCAGCAGCCAACCCTATAGCGGGGGGGCATCCTACAATGAGCAGTTCTTC
TRBD2	TRBJ2-7	TRBV6-5	.	16	CASSYLTSGGAGEQYF	TGTGCCAGCAGTTACTTGACTAGCGGGGGGGCCGGTGAGCAGTACTTC
.	TRBJ2-5	TRBV7-8	.	15	CASSPIRPEPETQYF	TGTGCCAGCAGCCCAATCAGACCTGAGCCGGAGACCCAGTACTTC
.	TRBJ1-5	TRBV4-1	.	15	CASSQDKGPNQPQHF	TGCGCCAGCAGCCAAGATAAGGGACCCAATCAGCCCCAGCATTTT
.	TRBJ2-3	TRBV6-5	.	15	CASSPRQGGTDTQYF	TGTGCCAGCAGTCCCAGGCAGGGAGGCACAGATACGCAGTATTTT
TRBD1	TRBJ1-1	TRBV27	.	14	CASSSGTGITEAFF	TGTGCCAGCAGTTCGGGGACAGGGATCACTGAAGCTTTCTTT
.	TRBJ2-5	TRBV7-9	.	14	CASSLAGVQETQYF	TGTGCCAGCAGCTTAGCCGGGGTCCAAGAGACCCAGTACTTC
.	TRBJ1-1	TRBV5-1	.	17	CASSLAGGRGMNTEAFF	TGCGCCAGCAGCTTGGCTGGGGGAAGGGGGATGAACACTGAAGCTTTCTTT
.	TRBJ1-3	TRBV15	.	16	CATSRDPTESGNTIYF	TGTGCCACCAGCAGAGACCCGACAGAGTCTGGAAACACCATATATTTT
TRBD1	TRBJ2-5	TRBV6-1	.	15	CASVSDRGGGETQYF	TGTGCCAGCGTTTCAGACAGGGGCGGAGGAGAGACCCAGTACTTC
TRBD2	TRBJ2-1	TRBV6-1	.	14	CASTGLAGGFEQFF	TGTGCCAGCACCGGACTAGCGGGGGGCTTTGAGCAGTTCTTC
.	TRBJ2-3	TRBV5-6	.	12	CASGGLGDTQYF	TGTGCCTCCGGGGGGCTAGGGGATACGCAGTATTTT
.	TRBJ1-6	TRBV19	.	15	CASSILSGVNSPLHF	TGTGCCAGTAGTATTTTATCCGGGGTCAATTCACCCCTCCACTTT
.	TRBJ2-2	TRBV11-3	.	15	CASSQDREVPGELFF	TGTGCCAGCAGCCAAGACAGGGAGGTCCCCGGGGAGCTGTTTTTT
.	TRBJ2-5	TRBV13	.	13	CASSLLGGETQYF	TGTGCCAGCAGCCTGCTGGGCGGGGAGACCCAGTACTTC
.	TRBJ1-5	TRBV11-2	.	18	CASSLVGGAGDSNQPQHF	TGTGCCAGCAGCTTAGTTGGGGGAGCAGGGGATAGCAATCAGCCCCAGCATTTT
.	TRBJ2-7	TRBV10-1	.	11	CASSEGYEQYF	TGCGCCAGCAGTGAGGGCTACGAGCAGTACTTC
.	TRBJ2-2	TRBV9	.	17	CASSVAIGTGNTGELFF	TGTGCCAGCAGCGTAGCTATTGGTACTGGAAACACCGGGGAGCTGTTTTTT
.	TRBJ2-1	TRBV11-3	.	15	CASSNRAQGNNEQFF	TGTGCCAGCAGCAATAGAGCTCAGGGAAACAATGAGCAGTTCTTC
.	TRBJ2-5	TRBV19	.	15	CASSISRVGEETQYF	TGTGCCAGTAGTATTAGCAGGGTGGGGGAAGAGACCCAGTACTTC
.	TRBJ1-6	TRBV7-8	few	13	CASTLTENSPLHF	TGTGCCAGCACCTTAACAGAGAATTCACCCCTCCACTTT
TRBD1	TRBJ1-2	TRBV5-6	once	14	CASSPGQDRYGYTF	TGTGCCAGCAGCCCTGGACAGGATCGATATGGCTACACCTTC
.	TRBJ2-1	TRBV9	.	12	CASSPRYNEQFF	TGTGCCAGCAGCCCGCGCTACAATGAGCAGTTCTTC
.	TRBJ2-7	TRBV6-5	.	13	CASSYLGPYEQYF	TGTGCCAGCAGTTACTTGGGGCCCTACGAGCAGTACTTC